A selection of T cell receptor beta chains follows, all from one sample in a study of blood T cell repertoires in COVID-19. Assay used: immunoSEQ multiplex PCR; TCRdb lists only in-frame clones, some missing. The sample has fewer than 250,000 clones, roughly 82% seen once. Sequenced input: peripheral blood. These receptors were taken from a woman in her 70s with acute or convalescent COVID-19. Each CDR3 is given with its conserved first and last residue. D genes are given only for firm matches. Clone size appears in some rows only: once, few, many, or a class for an expanded clone.

J gene	clone size	V gene	D gene	CDR3 protein	CDR3 DNA
TRBJ1-6	-	TRBV3-1/TRBV3-2	TRBD1	CASSQVTGDDSPLHF	TGTGCCAGCAGCCAAGTAACAGGGGACGACTCACCCCTCCACTTT
TRBJ1-2	-	TRBV10-2	TRBD1	CASSAGQGSNYGYTF	TGCGCCAGCAGTGCAGGACAGGGGTCTAACTATGGCTACACCTTC
TRBJ2-2	-	TRBV7-9	TRBD2	CASSSLGGTRFTGELFF	TGTGCCAGCAGCTCCCTGGGCGGGACTAGGTTCACCGGGGAGCTGTTTTTT
TRBJ1-1	-	TRBV4-1	-	CASSRGTVNTEAFF	TGCGCCAGCAGCCGGGGGACTGTGAACACTGAAGCTTTCTTT
TRBJ1-2	-	TRBV5-5	-	CASSFGNLGANGYTF	TGTGCCAGCAGCTTTGGTAATCTGGGGGCGAACGGCTACACCTTC
TRBJ1-2	-	TRBV4-2	-	CASSQDSLYGYTF	TGTGCCAGCAGCCAGGACAGTTTATATGGCTACACCTTC
TRBJ1-3	few	TRBV19	TRBD1	CASSSLQGRINTIYF	TGTGCCAGTAGTTCCCTACAGGGGAGGATCAACACCATATATTTT
TRBJ2-5	-	TRBV11-1	TRBD2	CASSSIAGGRETQYF	TGTGCCAGCAGCTCTATAGCGGGGGGGCGGGAGACCCAGTACTTC
TRBJ2-2	-	TRBV9	-	CASSVNRAGGELFF	TGTGCCAGCAGCGTCAACAGGGCAGGCGGGGAGCTGTTTTTT
TRBJ1-2	-	TRBV24-1	-	CATSEAGRGMVYGYTF	TGTGCCACCAGTGAGGCAGGCCGAGGGATGGTATATGGCTACACCTTC
TRBJ2-1	few	TRBV6-2/TRBV6-3	-	CASSYSPTGSYNEQFF	TGTGCCAGCAGTTACTCGCCGACAGGATCCTACAATGAGCAGTTCTTC
TRBJ1-2	-	TRBV19	TRBD1	CASRRTGNDYGYTF	TGTGCCAGTAGGAGGACAGGGAACGACTATGGCTACACCTTC
TRBJ2-7	-	TRBV7-2	-	CASSFRDTSYEQYF	TGTGCCAGCAGCTTCCGGGACACCTCCTACGAGCAGTACTTC
TRBJ2-2	-	TRBV3-1/TRBV3-2	TRBD2	CASSLSGGAGTGELFF	TGTGCCAGCAGCTTGAGCGGGGGGGCTGGGACCGGGGAGCTGTTTTTT
TRBJ1-2	-	TRBV7-2	TRBD1	CASSGQGLNYGYTF	TGTGCCAGCAGTGGACAGGGGTTGAACTATGGCTACACCTTC
TRBJ1-1	-	TRBV3-1/TRBV3-2	TRBD1	CASSGRDRGNTEAFF	TGTGCCAGCAGCGGCCGGGACAGGGGGAACACTGAAGCTTTCTTT
TRBJ2-7	few	TRBV6-5	TRBD1	CASSYRDRGSYEQYF	TGTGCCAGCAGTTATAGAGACAGGGGGTCCTACGAGCAGTACTTC
TRBJ2-7	-	TRBV5-6	TRBD1	CASSFGTDYEQYF	TGTGCCAGCAGCTTCGGGACAGATTACGAGCAGTACTTC
TRBJ2-2	-	TRBV4-3	-	CASSQDLGGRTGELFF	TGCGCCAGCAGCCAAGATTTGGGGGGAAGGACCGGGGAGCTGTTTTTT
TRBJ1-6	-	TRBV4-2	-	CASSQQGTGNSPLHF	TGTGCCAGCAGCCAACAGGGGACGGGGAATTCACCCCTCCACTTT
TRBJ1-3	-	TRBV4-2	-	CASSQDRGPSHGNTIYF	TGTGCCAGCAGCCAAGATCGAGGGCCCTCCCATGGAAACACCATATATTTT
TRBJ1-6	-	TRBV2	-	CASSASGLGSPLHF	TGTGCCAGCAGTGCTTCAGGGCTTGGTTCACCCCTCCACTTT
TRBJ1-6	-	TRBV6-2/TRBV6-3	-	CASTPGGSNSPLHF	TGTGCCAGCACCCCAGGAGGTTCTAATTCACCCCTCCACTTT
TRBJ1-2	-	TRBV10-3	TRBD1	CAISPEEGTAPNYGYTF	TGTGCCATCAGTCCCGAAGAGGGGACAGCACCTAACTATGGCTACACCTTC
TRBJ1-2	few	TRBV19	-	CASSIGGVNGYTF	TGTGCCAGTAGTATCGGAGGGGTAAATGGCTACACCTTC
TRBJ2-7	few	TRBV6-5	TRBD2	CASSYSGRISEQYF	TGTGCCAGCAGTTATAGCGGGAGGATCTCCGAGCAGTACTTC
TRBJ1-2	few	TRBV2	TRBD1	CASSVRQGGGYTF	TGTGCCAGCAGTGTTAGACAGGGTGGAGGCTACACCTTC
TRBJ1-1	-	TRBV19	-	CASTLLGLNTEAFF	TGTGCCAGTACCCTCCTCGGGTTGAACACTGAAGCTTTCTTT
TRBJ2-2	-	TRBV18	-	CASSPNRGTGELFF	TGTGCCAGCTCACCAAATCGAGGCACCGGGGAGCTGTTTTTT
TRBJ1-1	-	TRBV18	TRBD1	CASSPRQSRQGAGTEAFF	TGTGCCAGCTCACCCCGACAGTCCCGACAGGGGGCTGGTACTGAAGCTTTCTTT
TRBJ2-2	-	TRBV19	TRBD1	CASSRDRENTGELFF	TGTGCCAGTAGCAGGGACAGAGAGAACACCGGGGAGCTGTTTTTT
TRBJ1-1	-	TRBV27	TRBD1	CASSFRDRGSVAEAFF	TGTGCCAGCAGTTTCCGGGACAGGGGTTCGGTGGCTGAAGCTTTCTTT
TRBJ2-2	once	TRBV6-5	TRBD1	CASSSQGAVSGELFF	TGTGCCAGCAGCTCTCAGGGGGCCGTGTCCGGGGAGCTGTTTTTT
TRBJ2-7	-	TRBV5-8	TRBD1	CASSPGKGAYDEQYF	TGTGCCAGCAGCCCAGGGAAGGGGGCCTACGACGAGCAGTACTTC
TRBJ2-7	-	TRBV9	TRBD2	CASSVGWTSGGAESEQYF	TGTGCCAGCAGCGTAGGGTGGACTAGCGGGGGGGCGGAGAGCGAGCAGTACTTC
TRBJ1-1	-	TRBV7-9	-	CASSLGPVGQEAFF	TGTGCCAGCAGCTTGGGTCCCGTAGGACAAGAAGCTTTCTTT
TRBJ1-2	-	TRBV7-6	-	CASSPQTGRTGGYTF	TGTGCCAGCAGCCCCCAGACAGGAAGAACCGGCGGCTACACCTTC
TRBJ2-1	once	TRBV5-1	-	CASSLGQSYNEQFF	TGCGCCAGCAGCTTGGGGCAATCCTACAATGAGCAGTTCTTC
TRBJ2-5	-	TRBV5-1	-	CASSLSTLATAETQYF	TGCGCCAGCAGCTTGTCGACACTTGCGACAGCGGAGACCCAGTACTTC
TRBJ1-1	-	TRBV10-3	-	CAISGGEGLAEAFF	TGTGCCATCAGTGGGGGGGAGGGCTTAGCTGAAGCTTTCTTT
TRBJ1-5	-	TRBV6-4	-	CASSEAGGNQPQHF	TGTGCCAGCAGTGAGGCGGGTGGAAATCAGCCCCAGCATTTT
TRBJ2-5	-	TRBV28	TRBD2	CASTMGLAAQETQYF	TGTGCCAGCACCATGGGACTAGCGGCCCAAGAGACCCAGTACTTC
TRBJ1-2	-	TRBV3-1/TRBV3-2	-	CASTPSGGGPSGYTF	TGTGCCAGCACCCCCAGTGGAGGCGGCCCGTCGGGCTACACCTTC
TRBJ1-2	-	TRBV7-2	TRBD1	CASSMTGVGGYTF	TGTGCCAGCAGTATGACAGGGGTTGGTGGCTACACCTTC
TRBJ2-3	-	TRBV3-1/TRBV3-2	-	CASSLTDTQYF	TGTGCCAGCAGTCTCACAGATACGCAGTATTTT
TRBJ2-3	-	TRBV24-1	-	CATKARSTDTQYF	TGTGCCACCAAAGCTCGTAGCACAGATACGCAGTATTTT
TRBJ1-5	few	TRBV23-1	-	CASSTSGGGNQPQHF	-
TRBJ1-1	-	TRBV2	TRBD1	CASTDRGGTEAFF	TGTGCCAGCACAGACAGGGGAGGCACTGAAGCTTTCTTT
TRBJ1-5	-	TRBV7-2	TRBD1	CASSLNGQGINQPQHF	TGTGCCAGCAGCTTAAACGGACAGGGGATTAATCAGCCCCAGCATTTT
TRBJ2-7	-	TRBV7-2	TRBD2	CASSLGGLAYEQYF	TGTGCCAGCAGCTTAGGTGGACTAGCCTACGAGCAGTACTTC
TRBJ2-6	-	TRBV7-9	-	CASSAQGTGANVLTF	TGTGCCAGCAGCGCGCAGGGGACTGGGGCCAACGTCCTGACTTTC
TRBJ1-1	-	TRBV10-3	TRBD1	CAITDGQDTEAFF	TGTGCCATCACCGACGGACAGGACACTGAAGCTTTCTTT
TRBJ1-2	-	TRBV10-3	-	CAISESVGRGGDYGYTF	TGTGCCATCAGTGAGTCTGTGGGCAGGGGTGGGGACTATGGCTACACCTTC
TRBJ1-4	-	TRBV11-2	-	CASSLQEKLFF	TGTGCCAGCAGCTTACAGGAAAAACTGTTTTTT
TRBJ2-5	-	TRBV5-4	TRBD2	CASSVTSGEETQYF	TGTGCCAGCAGCGTGACTAGCGGGGAAGAGACCCAGTACTTC
TRBJ2-7	-	TRBV5-4	-	CASSVDRSSYEQYF	TGTGCCAGCAGCGTAGACAGGTCCTCCTACGAGCAGTACTTC
TRBJ1-2	medium-sized	TRBV19	TRBD1	CASSPDRGIYGYTF	TGTGCCAGTAGCCCCGACAGGGGGATCTATGGCTACACCTTC